This T cell receptor (beta chain) was captured by sequencing in a study of blood T cell repertoires in COVID-19. Study in general: Samples taken during acute and convalescent COVID-19 were collected in the United States, Italy and Spain. T cells, B-cell-depleted T cells, or PBMCs provided the cDNA or gDNA that served as material.

In the original analysis: Scientists estimated how many nucleated cells there were by amplifying reference gene primers. TCRdb's table, derived via immunoSEQ multiplex PCR, lists solely in-frame clones and lacks some. V and J calls and clone size follow that table, whereas D and trimming were derived from the DNA. The repertoire has about 180,000 clones, approximately 80% of them found once; the top ten carry 5.5% to 7.5%. The CDR3 is 12 residues long. The V end was cut by 5 bases, the J end by 4 bases, with 4 bases between. Germline V gene data show CDR1 as SGHRS and CDR2 as YFSETQ. This clone was observed once.

V gene TRBV5-1 combines with J gene TRBJ1-6; D uncertain. Sequenced input: peripheral blood. The receptor was derived from a human donor in a cohort sampled during active COVID-19. CDR3 amino acids: CASRQYNSPLHF. Here the CDR3 DNA reads TGCGCCAGCAGACAGTATAATTCACCCCTCCACTTT. Filled out from reference TRBV5-1 and TRBJ1-6, the complete variable domain reads KAGVTQTPRYLIKTRGQQVTLSCSPISGHRSVSWYQQTPGQGLQFLFEYFSETQRNKGNFPGRFSGRQFSNSRSEMNVSTLELGDSALYLCASRQYNSPLHFGNGTRLTVT.